There are many counts of the clone carrying this TCR beta chain. The record originates from a study of early T cells in non-severe SARS-CoV-2 infection. In TCRdb, the 5' RACE reads were re-called with MiXCR into one record per CDR3 protein. The sample lists about 33,000 distinct CDR3 sequences, approximately 4.6% occurring once. With V trimmed by 2 bases and J by 1 base, 2 bases remained unmatched. Per germline, CDR1 SGHRS and CDR2 YFSETQ. This CDR3 is built from 15 residues. What was sequenced was whole blood. The chain employs TRBV5-1 and TRBJ2-1; TRBD1 matches at 8 bases. This receptor was taken from an adult who was a healthcare worker with PCR-confirmed SARS-CoV-2 infection or an uninfected control (not recorded which). This chain's CDR3 is CASSFRTGSYNEQFF. The CDR3 DNA reads TGCGCCAGCAGCTTCCGGACAGGGTCCTACAATGAGCAGTTCTTC.